The clone carrying this T cell receptor (beta chain) showed up many times. The sample originates from a study of Graves' ophthalmopathy and Graves' hyperthyroidism. Scientists amplified the TCR beta CDR3 regions from RNA transcripts. First-round RT-PCR with HTBI primers preceded a second-round multiplex PCR. MiXCR, run by TCRdb on the multiplex PCR reads, gives a single entry per CDR3 protein. Among a few hundred thousand distinct CDR3 sequences listed, about 17% were seen once. Germline assignment: CDR1 MDHEN and CDR2 SYDVKM. The CDR3 loop spans 16 amino acids. The ends were cut back, 5 bases at V and 0 bases at J, with 14 bases in the middle.

The sequencing input was peripheral blood. V and J are TRBV28 and TRBJ1-3; D might be TRBD1 (5 bases). This sequence was found in an adult woman with stable Graves' hyperthyroidism. The CDR3 sequence: CASSTTGQTSGNTIYF. As DNA, the CDR3 is TGTGCCAGCAGTACTACTGGACAAACCTCTGGAAACACCATATATTTT.